The 13 T cell receptor beta chains below come from one sample, sequenced in a study of beta chain features in type 1 diabetes. Expressed TCRB transcripts were sequenced, since all the RNA that had been isolated was reverse transcribed. TCRdb's table, derived via immunoSEQ multiplex PCR, lists solely in-frame clones and lacks some. This table holds 810,000 or so clones, 17% found once. The sequencing input was naive CD4+ T cells from blood. All receptors come from a woman between 18 and 29 years old in good health.

The V gene is TRBV29-1, the J gene TRBJ2-1; 11 bases fit TRBD2. V was clipped by 5 bases and J by 0 bases; unmatched bases: 6. Germline-derived CDR1 and CDR2 are SQVTM and ANQGSEA. The CDR3 loop spans 16 amino acids. The CDR3 DNA reads TGCAGCGTTCTGGGGACTAGCGGTGCCTCCTACAATGAGCAGTTCTTC. Its translation is CSVLGTSGASYNEQFF.

This clone was recorded once. The genes are TRBV18 and TRBJ1-2; D gene uncertain. There are 16 residues in the CDR3. V lost 2 bases to trimming and J lost 1 base, with 14 bases between them. CDR1 and CDR2 (germline): KGHSH, LQKENI. CDR3: CASSPNDGLFNYGYTF. The CDR3 bases are TGTGCCAGCTCACCAAACGACGGACTCTTTAACTATGGCTACACCTTC.

Only a few counts were recorded for this clone. The J gene is TRBJ2-7, the V gene TRBV4-3; tentative D call: TRBD2 (6 bases). Germline CDR1 is LGHNA and CDR2 is YSLEER. The CDR3 sequence is 14 residues long. V lost 3 bases to trimming and J lost 6 bases, with 15 bases between them. The DNA of the CDR3 is TGCGCCAGCAGCCAGACTAGGAGTTACTCCGAGCAGTACTTC. Encoded protein: CASSQTRSYSEQYF.

This clone appeared a few times. DNA of the CDR3: TGTGCCAGCAGTACCTCTAGCGCGAGCACAGATACGCAGTATTTT. It encodes CASSTSSASTDTQYF. The chain carries TRBV28 and TRBJ2-3, with a weak D call TRBD2 (6 bases). The CDR3 contains 15 residues. The germline V and J ends were trimmed by 5 bases and 0 bases, with 12 bases remaining between them. From germline, CDR1 is MDHEN and CDR2 SYDVKM.

This clone has just one count. The CDR3 loop reads CASRTASYNEQFF. The DNA of the CDR3 is TGCGCCAGTAGGACGGCCTCCTACAATGAGCAGTTCTTC. The chain joins TRBV10-2 to TRBJ2-1; D call uncertain. The germline V and J ends were trimmed by 9 bases and 0 bases, with 9 bases remaining between them. The germline V gene encodes CDR1 WSHSY and CDR2 SAAADI. The CDR3 spans 13 residues.

As regards this clone: Other DNA sequences in the same sample also yield this CDR3. The chain joins TRBV28 to TRBJ2-7, with D maybe TRBD2 (5 bases). Germline CDR1 is MDHEN and CDR2 is SYDVKM. The V gene lost 6 bases and the J gene lost 4 bases, with 10 bases spanning the gap. CDR3 length: 12 residues. The CDR3 loop reads CASSLTGYEQYF. CDR3 DNA sequence: TGTGCCAGCAGCCTAACGGGGTACGAGCAGTACTTC.

The table lists this clone with a few counts. V is TRBV28 and J is TRBJ1-5; D ambiguous. The CDR3 has 16 residues. Trimming took off 7 bases at V and 2 bases at J, with 18 bases between the two ends. Germline V CDR1 and CDR2: MDHEN, SYDVKM. Here the CDR3 DNA reads TGTGCCAGCATCCAATCATCCTCCCTGGGCAATCAGCCCCAGCATTTT. Amino acids: CASIQSSSLGNQPQHF.

This clone has a handful of counts. This CDR3 is also generated by other DNA sequences in the sample. This CDR3 reads CASSSRESYNEQFF. CDR3 sequence (DNA): TGTGCCAGCTCATCGCGGGAGAGCTACAATGAGCAGTTCTTC. J is TRBJ2-1 and V is TRBV18; 7 nucleotides line up with TRBD2. V dropped 5 bases and J dropped 3; count of bases not matched to a gene: 4. This CDR3 has 14 residues. The V gene's germline CDR1 is KGHSH and CDR2 LQKENI.

The J gene is TRBJ2-7, the V gene TRBV5-1; the D is unclear. V was clipped by 2 bases and J by 0 bases, with 9 bases between them. The CDR3 extends over 14 amino acids. Germline loops: CDR1 SGHRS, CDR2 YFSETQ. The CDR3 DNA follows: TGCGCCAGCAGCTTACTCATGGGCTCCTACGAGCAGTACTTC. Translating it yields CASSLLMGSYEQYF.

The V and J genes are TRBV6-6 and TRBJ1-1; no clear D. CDR3 size: 13 residues. CDR1 is MNHNY and CDR2 is SVGAGI in the germline V gene (reference sequence). The germline V and J ends were trimmed by 5 bases and 1 base, with 8 bases remaining between them. In DNA, the CDR3 is TGTGCCAGCAGTCCCGGGTCGAACACTGAAGCTTTCTTT. Translating it yields CASSPGSNTEAFF.

The V and J genes are TRBV7-8 and TRBJ1-5; no clear D gene. The CDR3 has 14 amino acids. The germline gives CDR1 SGHVS, CDR2 FQNEAQ. The germline V and J ends were trimmed by 2 bases and 4 bases, with 9 bases remaining between them. The CDR3 DNA follows: TGTGCCAGCAGCTTATACCGGCTAAATCAGCCCCAGCATTTT. It translates to CASSLYRLNQPQHF.

This clone turned up a few times. The chain has TRBV28 and TRBJ2-1; TRBD1 agrees at 8 bases. The V gene's germline CDR1 is MDHEN and CDR2 SYDVKM. CDR3 length: 14 residues. Germline trimming cut 5 bases from V and 5 bases from J; bases unmatched to any gene: 5. Written as DNA, the CDR3 is TGTGCCAGCAGTCCCGGGACAGGTAACAATGAGCAGTTCTTC. Translated: CASSPGTGNNEQFF.

The V and J genes are TRBV6-5 and TRBJ1-2; 11 bases align to TRBD1. The CDR3 contains 12 residues. Germline V gene sequence: CDR1 MNHEY, CDR2 SVGAGI. The V segment lost 10 bases and the J segment 7 bases; nucleotides outside the gene matches: 5. DNA of the CDR3: TGTGCCAACTTCGGGACAGGGGGTGGCTACACCTTC. Protein sequence: CANFGTGGGYTF.